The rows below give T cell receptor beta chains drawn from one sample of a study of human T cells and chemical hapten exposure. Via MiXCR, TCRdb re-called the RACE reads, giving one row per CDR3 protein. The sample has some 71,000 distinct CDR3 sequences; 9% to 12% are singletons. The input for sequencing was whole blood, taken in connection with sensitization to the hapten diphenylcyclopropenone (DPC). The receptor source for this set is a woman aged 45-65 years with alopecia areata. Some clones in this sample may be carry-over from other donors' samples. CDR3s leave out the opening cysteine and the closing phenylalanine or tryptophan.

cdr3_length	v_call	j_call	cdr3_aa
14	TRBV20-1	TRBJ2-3	SADVQERRSTDTQY
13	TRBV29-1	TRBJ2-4	SVMTSPQAKNIQY
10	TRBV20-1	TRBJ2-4	SAWGSSNIQY
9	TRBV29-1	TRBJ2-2	SVENTGELF
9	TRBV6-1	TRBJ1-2	ASSDRVGYT
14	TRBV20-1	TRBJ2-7	SATTSGRAIGIEQY
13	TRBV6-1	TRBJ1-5	ASSVERTSNQPQH
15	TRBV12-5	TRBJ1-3	ASGRSWDEDSGNTIY
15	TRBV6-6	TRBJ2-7	ASSYLSLAGVSYEQY
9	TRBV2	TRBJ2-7	ASRGLYEQY
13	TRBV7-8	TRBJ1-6	ASSFETGDGSPLH
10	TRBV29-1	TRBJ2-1	SAPLSYNEQF
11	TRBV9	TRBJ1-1	ASSVTAGTEAF
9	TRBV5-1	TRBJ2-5	ASSKRETQY
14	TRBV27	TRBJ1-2	ASSLSPGPLNYGYT
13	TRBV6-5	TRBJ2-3	ASSPSGTGRNTQY
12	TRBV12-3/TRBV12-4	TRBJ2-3	ASRSGASTDTQY
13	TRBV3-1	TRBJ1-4	ASSQYQTGYEKLF
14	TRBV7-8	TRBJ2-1	ASTRGGLAGVGEQF
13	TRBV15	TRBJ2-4	ATSRDRLAKNIQY
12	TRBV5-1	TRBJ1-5	ASSLAQINQPQH
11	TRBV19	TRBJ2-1	ASRGIVYNEQF
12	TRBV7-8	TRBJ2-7	ASSLNGVYYEQY
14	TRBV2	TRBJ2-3	ASRPSGTGGPDTQY
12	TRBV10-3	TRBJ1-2	AISEPGQLHGYT
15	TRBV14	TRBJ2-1	ASSLLPGTSVRHEQF
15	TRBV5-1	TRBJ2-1	ASSWGTSGAPYNEQF
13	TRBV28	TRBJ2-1	ASSLTGPDYNEQF
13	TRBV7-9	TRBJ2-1	ASSHPSVTYNEQF
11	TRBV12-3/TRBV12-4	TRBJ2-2	ASSFRNTGELF
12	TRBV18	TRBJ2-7	ASSPPGAGYEQY
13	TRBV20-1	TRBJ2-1	SARVEGGAYNEQF
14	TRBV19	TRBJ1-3	ASSSPDREPGNTIY
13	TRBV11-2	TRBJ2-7	ASSRAAESSYEQY
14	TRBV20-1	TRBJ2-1	SANTRTSGHYNEQF
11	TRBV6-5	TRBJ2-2	ASRTGGTGELF
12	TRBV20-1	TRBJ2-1	SARAPLAKNEQF
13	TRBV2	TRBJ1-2	ASSERGGGQDGYT
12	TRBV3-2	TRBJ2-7	ASSHGGVRVEQY
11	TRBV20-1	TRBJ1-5	SARVNSNQPQH
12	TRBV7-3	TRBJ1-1	ASSLAREDTEAF
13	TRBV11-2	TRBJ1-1	ASSLAGPSNTEAF
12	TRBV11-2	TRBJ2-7	ASSSSLVSYEQY
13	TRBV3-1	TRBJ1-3	ASSQGVIPGNTIY
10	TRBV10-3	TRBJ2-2	AISESAGELF
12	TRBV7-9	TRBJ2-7	ASSSPGQGHEQY
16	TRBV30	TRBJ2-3	AWSVRFGTSGSADTQY
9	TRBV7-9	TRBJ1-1	ASSWETEAF
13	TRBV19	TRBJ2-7	ASSRPGTAISEQY
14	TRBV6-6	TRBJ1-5	ASSYSGGRGGQPQH
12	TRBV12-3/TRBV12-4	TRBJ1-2	ASSLGGSNYGYT
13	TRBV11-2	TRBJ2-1	ASSSQGLAGGQRF
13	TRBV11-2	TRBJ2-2	ASSARTSDPGELF